Listed here are 5 T cell receptor beta chains from one sample, sequenced in a study of spatial heterogeneity in lung cancer. Overall study results and limits: Counts of expanded alpha and beta TCRs within tumors tracked the tumor nonsynonymous mutation count.

TCRdb passed the 5' RACE reads through MiXCR, listing each CDR3 protein once. The repertoire holds 1,200 to 1,500 distinct CDR3 sequences, with more than 15% as singletons. This sample's time point: sample taken at primary tumor resection. Their target antigens are unknown. This material consisted of lung tumor tissue, taken at surgery. Receptors were obtained from a male donor with early-stage non-small cell lung cancer.

Regarding this clonotype: Found in a library prepared for alpha chains, this beta chain is an off-target read, and its abundance has little meaning. The chain joins TRBV12-3 or TRBV12-4 to TRBJ2-2; 7 bases agree with TRBD2. V lost 7 bases, J lost 2 bases, and 7 bases stayed unmatched. The CDR3 totals 15 residues. In nucleotides, the CDR3 is TGTGCCAGCAAGAAAGGGACTACCAACACCGGGGAGCTGTTTTTT. This translates into CASKKGTTNTGELFF.

This clonotype is large. Because the library targeted alpha chains, this beta chain is an off-target read whose size means little. The chain uses TRBV6-5 and TRBJ1-5; TRBD1 agrees at 10 bases. The junction had 12 bases not matched to a gene; V was cut back by 6 bases and J by 7 bases. CDR1 is MNHEY and CDR2 is SVGAGI in the germline V gene. This CDR3 has 16 amino acids. As DNA, the CDR3 is TGTGCCAGCAGCCCGTCGGGACAGGGGTTGGAACAGCCCCAGCATTTT. It yields the protein CASSPSGQGLEQPQHF.

In this sample, this clonotype turned up once. Being off target in a library aimed at alpha chains, this beta chain has a size of little meaning. The chain uses TRBV7-8 and TRBJ2-2; the match to TRBD1 covers 7 bases. V shed 5 bases, J shed 1 base, and the junction held 7 bases outside the gene matches. In germline, CDR1 is SGHVS, CDR2 FQNEAQ. This CDR3 spans 16 amino acids. The CDR3 DNA follows: TGTGCCAGCAGCCGACAGGGTGTCATGAACACCGGGGAGCTGTTTTTT. Translation: CASSRQGVMNTGELFF.

Notes on this clonotype: Because the library targeted alpha chains, this beta chain is an off-target read whose size means little. The J gene is TRBJ1-1, the V gene TRBV12-3 or TRBV12-4, with D perhaps TRBD1 (5 bases). CDR3 length: 13 residues. The V and J ends lost 5 bases and 10 bases respectively, with 17 bases between them. The CDR3 loop is CASSPRGAALAFF. CDR3 DNA: TGTGCCAGCAGTCCCAGAGGGGCTGCGCTAGCTTTCTTT.

Within the sample, this clonotype is medium-sized. A library prepared for alpha chains yielded this beta chain as an off-target read; its size is of little meaning. The chain combines TRBV28 with TRBJ1-1, with D perhaps TRBD1 (6 bases). V was clipped by 3 bases and J by 4 bases, with 18 bases between them. Germline loops: CDR1 MDHEN, CDR2 SYDVKM. The CDR3 length is 16 residues. The CDR3 DNA sequence: TGTGCCAGCAGTTTTCGTTGGACAGTAATTGGCACTGAAGCTTTCTTT. Its protein is CASSFRWTVIGTEAFF.